This T cell receptor (beta chain) was identified in a study of spatial heterogeneity in lung cancer. About the study: Detection consistently yielded more beta chains than alpha chains. Study-wide findings and caveats: Ubiquitous expanded tumor TCRs were seen in blood more at resection than at follow-up.

Of note for this clonotype: Antigen unknown.

The time point: blood at routine non-recurrence follow-up after resection. Unsorted tumor, nontumor lung tissue or cryopreserved PBMC supplied the whole RNA. Germline V lookup: CDR1 SGHDN, CDR2 FVKESK. V gave up 1 base and J gave up 2 bases, with 5 bases separating them. The CDR3 length is 13 residues. TCRdb processed the 5' RACE reads anew with MiXCR; each CDR3 protein has one entry. The sample yields approximately 100,000 distinct CDR3 sequences, just under 20% seen once. This clonotype was sampled from a male donor with early-stage non-small cell lung cancer. The sample was PBMCs, taken at follow-up. The chain recombines TRBV14 with TRBJ1-1; no definite D call. CDR3 in amino acids: CASSQVANTEAFF. Written as DNA, the CDR3 is TGTGCCAGCAGCCAAGTGGCCAACACTGAAGCTTTCTTT. Combining the CDR3 with reference TRBV14 and TRBJ1-1 gives the whole variable domain EAGVTQFPSHSVIEKGQTVTLRCDPISGHDNLYWYRRVMGKEIKFLLHFVKESKQDESGMPNNRFLAERTGGTYSTLKVQPAELEDSGVYFCASSQVANTEAFFGQGTRLTVV.